Listed here are 15 T cell receptor beta chains from one sample, sequenced in a study of OX40 agonist ivuxolimab in advanced cancers. Clones were sequenced by immunoSEQ multiplex PCR, and TCRdb holds only the in-frame ones, with some missing. Of around 24,000 clones listed, roughly 80% are singletons. Sequences were derived from CD4+ or CD8+ T cells sorted from blood, sampled in a trial of the OX40 agonist ivuxolimab. The receptors stem from an adult with an advanced solid tumor such as melanoma, head and neck, liver or kidney cancer.

The CDR3 bases are TGTGCCAGCACAGAATTTAGACTTGACACCGGGGAGCTGTTTTTT. Encoded protein: CASTEFRLDTGELFF. This rearrangement joins TRBV2 to TRBJ2-2; no clear D. This CDR3 is 15 amino acids long. Trimming pared 7 bases from V and 3 bases from J, leaving 15 bases between. Germline V gene data show CDR1 as SNHLY and CDR2 as FYNNEI.

This chain joins TRBV19 and TRBJ2-2; D is unclear. CDR3 size: 13 residues. V was trimmed by 5 bases and J by 1 base, leaving 5 bases between them. Germline CDR1 and CDR2: LNHDA and SQIVND (reference sequence). CDR3 nucleotides: TGTGCCAGTAGTCAGTTGAACACCGGGGAGCTGTTTTTT. Translated, it gives CASSQLNTGELFF.

The chain carries TRBV15 and TRBJ1-5; D is unclear. CDR1 is LNHNV, CDR2 YYDKDF, per germline (reference sequence). V lost 0 bases and J 4 bases, leaving 10 bases between the germline ends. CDR3 length: 15 residues. Here the CDR3 reads CATSRDMAENQPQHF. The CDR3 DNA reads as TGTGCCACCAGCAGAGATATGGCAGAAAATCAGCCCCAGCATTTT.

This clone appeared a few times. J is TRBJ2-7 and V is TRBV25-1; TRBD1 agrees at 8 bases. Germline values: CDR1 MGHDK, CDR2 SYGVNS. With V trimmed by 1 base and J by 1 base, 3 bases remained unmatched. The CDR3 sequence is 15 residues long. The DNA for the CDR3 is TGTGCCAGCAGTGAATTTCGGACAGGGTCCTACGAGCAGTACTTC. Amino acid sequence: CASSEFRTGSYEQYF.

The gene calls are TRBV27 and TRBJ2-2; D possibly corresponds to TRBD2 (6 bases). CDR1 MNHEY and CDR2 SMNVEV come from the germline V gene (reference sequence). The CDR3 consists of 12 residues. The V gene lost 3 bases and the J gene lost 9 bases, with 8 bases spanning the gap. The CDR3 is CASSLGGRELFF. The CDR3, as DNA: TGTGCCAGCAGTTTGGGGGGAAGGGAGCTGTTTTTT.

This clone has more than one count but fewer than ten. V usage is TRBV9 and J usage is TRBJ1-2; no definite D call. The CDR3 loop spans 13 amino acids. The germline V gene encodes CDR1 SGDLS and CDR2 YYNGEE. V gave up 2 bases and J gave up 2 bases, with 7 bases separating them. The CDR3 reads CASSVRENYGYTF. CDR3 nucleotide sequence: TGTGCCAGCAGCGTCCGGGAGAACTATGGCTACACCTTC.

This rearrangement joins TRBV6-6 to TRBJ1-1; D gene ambiguous. Germline assignment: CDR1 MNHNY and CDR2 SVGAGI (reference sequence). The CDR3 sequence is 15 residues long. V lost 0 bases to trimming and J lost 1 base, with 9 bases between them. The CDR3 region has the DNA TGTGCCAGCAGTTACTCGGCCAATCCGAACACTGAAGCTTTCTTT. This translates into CASSYSANPNTEAFF.

The chain joins TRBV28 to TRBJ1-2, with TRBD1 matching 9 bases. The CDR3 spans 14 residues. The germline V gene encodes CDR1 MDHEN and CDR2 SYDVKM. Trimming took 7 bases from V and 3 from J; bases not matched to a gene: 6. CDR3 region: CASNTGGADYGYTF. CDR3 nucleotides: TGTGCCAGCAATACAGGGGGCGCGGACTATGGCTACACCTTC.

This chain joins TRBV9 and TRBJ2-7, with 9 bases fitting TRBD1. CDR1 and CDR2 (germline): SGDLS, YYNGEE. Trimming took 3 bases from V and 4 from J; bases not matched to a gene: 17. CDR3 length equals 18 residues. The CDR3 coding sequence is TGTGCCAGCAGCGCGTTGGACAGGGGAGGGCCCGAGGATTACGAGCAGTACTTC. This gives the protein CASSALDRGGPEDYEQYF.

This rearrangement joins TRBV7-9 to TRBJ2-7, with D possibly being TRBD2 (6 bases). From germline, CDR1 is SEHNR and CDR2 FQNEAQ (reference sequence). V lost 2 bases and J 3 bases, leaving 14 bases between the germline ends. The CDR3 is 15 amino acids. The CDR3 DNA is TGTGCCAGCAGCTTATCACCCGGGGGAGGCTACGAGCAGTACTTC. Translating gives CASSLSPGGGYEQYF. The whole variable domain, remainder taken from reference TRBV7-9 and TRBJ2-7, is DTGVSQNPRHKITKRGQNVTFRCDPISEHNRLYWYRQTLGQGPEFLTYFQNEAQLEKSRLLSDRFSAERPKGSFSTLEIQRTEQGDSAMYLCASSLSPGGGYEQYFGPGTRLTVT.

CDR3 residues: CASTDRGRGEQYF. The CDR3 region has the DNA TGCGCCAGCACAGACCGGGGCCGGGGCGAGCAGTACTTC. This chain uses TRBV10-1 with TRBJ2-7; D could derive from TRBD1 or TRBD2 (5 bases each). V lost 7 bases, J lost 6 bases, and 16 bases lay in between. The germline CDR1 and CDR2 sequences are WNHNN and SYGVQD (reference sequence). This CDR3 spans 13 amino acids.

In its sample, this clone was seen once. J is TRBJ1-2 and V is TRBV6-5; TRBD1 matches at 8 bases. With 2 bases clipped from V and 5 bases from J, the junction kept 7 bases outside the gene matches. This CDR3 is 15 amino acids long. Germline V CDR1 and CDR2: MNHEY, SVGAGI. CDR3 residues: CASSYLRDRGYGYTF. The CDR3 nucleotides read TGTGCCAGCAGTTACCTCCGTGACAGGGGTTATGGCTACACCTTC.

The CDR3 DNA is TGTGCCAGCAGCCAAGATCATAGTCAGAACTATGGCTACACCTTC. Its translation: CASSQDHSQNYGYTF. The chain carries TRBV4-2 and TRBJ1-2; the D is unclear. From germline, CDR1 is LGHNA and CDR2 YNFKEQ. V dropped 0 bases and J dropped 2 bases, with 10 bases sitting between them. The CDR3 consists of 15 residues.

J is TRBJ2-1 and V is TRBV10-2; 10 nucleotides align to TRBD2. The CDR3 is made up of 16 amino acids. CDR1 is WSHSY, CDR2 SAAADI, per germline. The V segment lost 6 bases and the J segment 0 bases; nucleotides outside the gene matches: 5. The CDR3 DNA reads as TGCGCCAGCAGGCCCCAGCGGGGGGGCTCCTACAATGAGCAGTTCTTC. It specifies CASRPQRGGSYNEQFF.

The chain uses TRBV6-5 and TRBJ1-5; no clear D. This CDR3 comprises 14 residues. Germline assignment: CDR1 MNHEY and CDR2 SVGAGI. V lost 2 bases and J 2 bases, leaving 7 bases between the germline ends. This CDR3 is CASSYGVGNQPQHF. The CDR3 DNA reads TGTGCCAGCAGTTACGGGGTTGGCAATCAGCCCCAGCATTTT.